Below, 16 T cell receptor beta chains from the same sample are listed, as sequenced in a study of shared clonotypes between healthy human individuals. Measured with immunoSEQ multiplex PCR; TCRdb has only the in-frame clones, and not every one. The sample has roughly 2.6 million clones; approximately 92% are singletons. Sequencing used naive CD4+ T cells sorted from blood. As to subset: CD45RA+ positively selected. Every receptor here comes from a man between 18 and 35 years old in good health.

This rearrangement joins TRBV28 to TRBJ1-2, with D possibly being TRBD1 (6 bases). Trimming stripped 4 bases from V and 8 bases from J, with 17 bases between. This CDR3 spans 14 amino acids. Looked up from germline, CDR1 is MDHEN and CDR2 is SYDVKM. CDR3 sequence: CASSSPDRIGGYTF. CDR3 DNA: TGTGCCAGCAGTTCCCCCGACAGGATAGGCGGCTACACCTTC.

The V call is TRBV28, the J call TRBJ2-4; D gene uncertain. From germline, CDR1 is MDHEN and CDR2 SYDVKM. Between the trimmed V and J ends, which lost 6 bases and 0 bases, there was a span of 12 bases. This CDR3 is 15 amino acids long. CDR3 sequence reads: CASRHTRLAKNIQYF. The CDR3 coding sequence is TGTGCCAGCAGGCACACCAGACTAGCCAAAAACATTCAGTACTTC.

Here the CDR3 reads CASSLGQARNTIYF. In DNA, the CDR3 is TGCGCCAGCAGCTTGGGCCAGGCCCGAAACACCATATATTTT. The rearrangement uses TRBV5-1 and TRBJ1-3; D ambiguous. This CDR3 is 14 amino acids long. Per germline, CDR1 SGHRS and CDR2 YFSETQ. V dropped 0 bases and J dropped 5 bases, with 9 bases sitting between them.

The chain joins TRBV19 to TRBJ1-2; D is uncertain. V was clipped by 5 bases and J by 8 bases, with 24 bases between them. Per the germline V gene, CDR1 is LNHDA and CDR2 is SQIVND (reference sequence). The CDR3 contains 16 residues. The CDR3 DNA follows: TGTGCCAGTAGTTCCAACCTTGGGGTAAAGGATCGCGGCTACACCTTC. As protein: CASSSNLGVKDRGYTF.

This clone was detected only a few times. The rearrangement joins TRBV19 to TRBJ1-5, with D maybe TRBD1 (6 bases). The CDR3 is 14 residues long. The V end was cut by 8 bases, the J end by 3 bases, with 14 bases between. From germline, CDR1 is LNHDA and CDR2 SQIVND (reference sequence). The DNA for the CDR3 is TGTGCCAGTGGGGTAACAGGGCTCAATCAGCCCCAGCATTTT. Protein product: CASGVTGLNQPQHF.

The J gene is TRBJ2-7, the V gene TRBV25-1; a possible D gene is TRBD1 (6 bases). Between the trimmed V and J ends, which lost 8 bases and 1 base, there was a span of 9 bases. Per germline, CDR1 MGHDK and CDR2 SYGVNS. There are 12 residues in the CDR3. In nucleotides, the CDR3 is TGTGCCAGCCGCGGACAGTCCTACGAGCAGTACTTC. As protein: CASRGQSYEQYF.

This clone has just one count. The rearrangement uses TRBV15 and TRBJ2-1, with 7 bases fitting TRBD2. Germline assignment: CDR1 LNHNV and CDR2 YYDKDF (reference sequence). V dropped 3 bases and J dropped 9; count of bases not matched to a gene: 11. This CDR3 region has 15 residues. The DNA for the CDR3 is TGTGCCACCAGCAGGGGGGGGACCCCTCGGGGTGAGCAGTTCTTC. Translation gives CATSRGGTPRGEQFF. The whole variable domain, filled in from reference TRBV15 and TRBJ2-1, reads DAMVIQNPRYQVTQFGKPVTLSCSQTLNHNVMYWYQQKSSQAPKLLFHYYDKDFNNEADTPDNFQSRRPNTSFCFLDIRSPGLGDTAMYLCATSRGGTPRGEQFFGPGTRLTVL.

This sequence joins TRBV5-4 and TRBJ1-1; TRBD1 matches 9 bases. Germline V gene data show CDR1 as SGHNT and CDR2 as YYREEE (reference sequence). The CDR3 length is 15 residues. Trimming at V came to 5 bases and at J to 5 bases, leaving 10 bases not matched to a gene. CDR3 in DNA: TGTGCCAGCAGTGCGGTGGGGACAGGGAAAACTGAAGCTTTCTTT. Translated: CASSAVGTGKTEAFF.

Notes on this clone: In the same sample, other DNA sequences code for this CDR3. The V and J genes are TRBV10-3 and TRBJ2-7; D unclear. The CDR3 is made up of 13 amino acids. V was shortened by 2 bases and J by 0 bases, with 5 bases between the two germline ends. Germline V lookup: CDR1 ENHRY, CDR2 SYGVKD. The DNA of the CDR3 is TGTGCCATCAGTGAGGGCTCCTCCTACGAGCAGTACTTC. Translated: CAISEGSSYEQYF.

The rearrangement links TRBV4-2 to TRBJ1-5; D uncertain. V was shortened by 1 base and J by 2 bases, with 12 bases between the two germline ends. CDR1 and CDR2 (germline): LGHNA, YNFKEQ. The CDR3 contains 16 residues. CDR3 coding DNA: TGTGCCAGCAGCCAAGGACAAGGACTTGGCAATCAGCCCCAGCATTTT. Amino acids: CASSQGQGLGNQPQHF.

V gene TRBV5-1 combines with J gene TRBJ2-5, with a weak D call TRBD2 (6 bases). There are 14 residues in the CDR3. Germline CDR1 is SGHRS and CDR2 is YFSETQ. Trimming took off 4 bases at V and 5 bases at J, with 15 bases between the two ends. CDR3 amino acids: CASSQGGEVETQYF. For the CDR3, the DNA is TGCGCCAGCAGCCAGGGCGGGGAGGTCGAGACCCAGTACTTC.

The genes are TRBV11-2 and TRBJ2-4; no clear D gene. The CDR3 is made up of 15 amino acids. V gave up 1 base and J gave up 0 bases, with 7 bases separating them. Germline CDR1 is SGHAT and CDR2 is FQNNGV. CDR3 coding DNA: TGTGCCAGCAGCTTAGTCATGATAGCCAAAAACATTCAGTACTTC. Its translation: CASSLVMIAKNIQYF.

The CDR3 loop is CASSPPRSVGGYEQYF. CDR3 nucleotides: TGTGCCAGCTCACCACCGAGGTCCGTGGGGGGCTACGAGCAGTACTTC. This chain connects TRBV18 to TRBJ2-7; D may be TRBD2 (6 bases). The germline V gene encodes CDR1 KGHSH and CDR2 LQKENI. This CDR3 contains 16 residues. The V gene lost 0 bases and the J gene lost 3 bases, with 15 bases spanning the gap. Drawing the rest from reference TRBV18 and TRBJ2-7, the complete variable domain is NAGVMQNPRHLVRRRGQEARLRCSPMKGHSHVYWYRQLPEEGLKFMVYLQKENIIDESGMPKERFSAEFPKEGPSILRIQQVVRGDSAAYFCASSPPRSVGGYEQYFGPGTRLTVT.

A word on this clone: At the DNA level, this CDR3 is encoded by other sequences in the same sample as well. The gene calls are TRBV21-1 and TRBJ2-7. TRBV21-1 is noted as a pseudogene. The length of the CDR3 is 11 residues. This CDR3 is CASSKDYEQYF. In nucleotides, the CDR3 is TGTGCCAGCAGCAAAGACTACGAGCAGTACTTC.

The chain carries TRBV6-5 and TRBJ2-1, with TRBD2 matching 10 bases. The CDR3 extends over 16 amino acids. Germline CDR1 and CDR2: MNHEY and SVGAGI. Trimming removed 4 bases from V and 2 bases from J; junction bases left unmatched: 5. The CDR3 coding sequence is TGTGCCAGCAGTTTACTAGCGGGGAGAACCTACAATGAGCAGTTCTTC. As protein: CASSLLAGRTYNEQFF.

The chain employs TRBV6-5 and TRBJ2-4; D is possibly TRBD2 (5 bases). The CDR3 is 13 amino acids. From germline, CDR1 is MNHEY and CDR2 SVGAGI. The V end was cut by 7 bases, the J end by 3 bases, with 10 bases between. The CDR3 spells CASNARGKNIQYF. DNA of the CDR3: TGTGCCAGCAATGCCCGGGGCAAAAACATTCAGTACTTC.